One sample yielded the 20 T cell receptor beta chains listed below, sequenced in a study of memory CD4+ T cells and cytomegalovirus serostatus. Assay: immunoSEQ multiplex PCR; the TCRdb copy retains only in-frame clones and omits some. The data show about 38,000 clones, roughly 78% seen once. Single viable CD3+CD4+CD8-CD45RO+ cells were sorted as the memory CD4+ T cells. The sequencing sample was made of memory CD4+ T cells from blood. The receptors originated from an adult in good health and CMV-seropositive.

V is TRBV27 and J is TRBJ2-1, with 11 bases identical to TRBD2. The ends lost 2 bases at V and 6 bases at J; junction bases unmatched: 3. This CDR3 is 15 amino acids long. CDR1 MNHEY and CDR2 SMNVEV come from the germline V gene (reference sequence). This chain's CDR3 is CASSLLLAGGNEQFF. In nucleotides, the CDR3 is TGTGCCAGCAGTTTACTTCTAGCGGGGGGCAATGAGCAGTTCTTC.

V and J are TRBV4-3 and TRBJ2-7; 9 bases line up with TRBD1. This CDR3 comprises 14 residues. CDR1 is LGHNA, CDR2 YSLEER, per germline. The V and J ends lost 2 bases and 3 bases, in that order; junction bases with no gene match: 2. CDR3 in amino acids: CASSQQTGGYEQYF. Written as DNA, the CDR3 is TGCGCCAGCAGCCAACAGACAGGGGGCTACGAGCAGTACTTC.

The chain has TRBV4-1 and TRBJ1-3, with D uncertain. The V end lost 0 bases, the J end lost 0 bases, and 6 bases lay between the germline ends. The CDR3 runs to 15 residues. CDR1 and CDR2 from the germline V gene are MGHRA and YSYEKL. The CDR3 sequence is CASSQDLGSGNTIYF. The CDR3 DNA reads as TGCGCCAGCAGCCAAGATTTAGGCTCTGGAAACACCATATATTTT.

This sequence joins TRBV7-3 and TRBJ2-1; D call uncertain. Trimming took 5 bases from V and 5 from J, leaving 10 bases between them. CDR1 and CDR2 from the germline V gene are SGHTA and FQGTGA. The CDR3 contains 13 residues. The CDR3 bases are TGTGCCAGCAGCCAACAACTTGACAATGAGCAGTTCTTC. Its protein is CASSQQLDNEQFF.

The gene calls are TRBV29-1 and TRBJ1-1, with 8 bases lining up with TRBD1. J lost 9 bases, V lost 7 bases, and 7 bases had no gene match. Germline values: CDR1 SQVTM, CDR2 ANQGSEA. The CDR3 is made up of 11 amino acids. The CDR3 coding sequence is TGCAGCGACCTACAGGGGGGGAAAGCTTTCTTT. Translating it yields CSDLQGGKAFF.

The CDR3 nucleotides read TGTGCCAGCAGCATCCCGACCCCCCCCTACGAGCAGTACTTC. Protein sequence: CASSIPTPPYEQYF. V usage is TRBV5-6 and J usage is TRBJ2-7; D is undetermined. Between the trimmed V and J ends, which lost 4 bases and 2 bases, there was a span of 13 bases. This CDR3 contains 14 residues. Germline V CDR1 and CDR2: SGHDT, YYEEEE.

This chain uses TRBV5-1 with TRBJ2-1; D is undetermined. V gave up 6 bases and J gave up 5 bases, with 15 bases separating them. Germline V CDR1 and CDR2: SGHRS, YFSETQ. The CDR3 runs to 14 residues. CDR3: CASTTGPSDNEQFF. In DNA form, the CDR3 reads TGCGCCAGCACCACGGGCCCGTCGGACAATGAGCAGTTCTTC.

The J gene is TRBJ1-2, the V gene TRBV6-5; D perhaps matches TRBD1 (5 bases). Between the trimmed V and J ends, which lost 2 bases and 8 bases, there was a span of 9 bases. The CDR3 is 12 residues long. Germline CDR1 and CDR2: MNHEY and SVGAGI. The CDR3 is CASSYGTSGYTF. In nucleotides, the CDR3 is TGTGCCAGCAGTTACGGGACTTCCGGCTACACCTTC.

This chain connects TRBV7-2 to TRBJ1-1; 7 bases align to TRBD1. V trimming: 7 bases; J trimming: 1 base; junction bases outside the gene matches: 6. CDR1 is SGHTA, CDR2 FQGNSA, per germline. The CDR3 is 14 residues long. In DNA, the CDR3 is TGTGCCAGCAAAAGACAGGGTACGAACACTGAAGCTTTCTTT. Protein: CASKRQGTNTEAFF.

The chain uses TRBV4-1 and TRBJ1-2, with D tentatively TRBD1 (6 bases). V lost 4 bases and J 5 bases, leaving 17 bases between the germline ends. The germline V gene encodes CDR1 MGHRA and CDR2 YSYEKL. This CDR3 is 15 amino acids long. Here the CDR3 DNA reads TGCGCCAGCAGCCGGGGGGGGCAGGCGGATTATGGCTACACCTTC. The encoded protein is CASSRGGQADYGYTF.

The chain combines TRBV2 with TRBJ1-5; 9 nucleotides align to TRBD1. The CDR3 contains 17 residues. Germline V lookup: CDR1 SNHLY, CDR2 FYNNEI. V was clipped by 6 bases and J by 4 bases; unmatched bases: 13. Here the CDR3 reads CASRNTGTGSGNQPQHF. As DNA, the CDR3 is TGTGCCAGCAGGAACACCGGGACAGGGAGTGGGAATCAGCCCCAGCATTTT.

This chain joins TRBV9 and TRBJ1-4, with TRBD1 identical over 9 bases. Per germline, CDR1 SGDLS and CDR2 YYNGEE. The junction had 2 bases not matched to a gene; V was cut back by 3 bases and J by 2 bases. The CDR3 runs to 15 residues. CDR3 sequence reads: CASSAGQGTNEKLFF. Written as DNA, the CDR3 is TGTGCCAGCAGCGCCGGACAGGGGACTAATGAAAAACTGTTTTTT.

The rearrangement uses TRBV29-1 and TRBJ2-3; 8 bases are a match to TRBD2. Germline-derived CDR1 and CDR2 are SQVTM and ANQGSEA. There are 15 residues in the CDR3. The J segment lost 2 bases and the V segment lost 3 bases, leaving 7 bases of the junction unmatched. CDR3 in DNA: TGCAGCGTTGATGCAAGCGGGGGAAACACAGATACGCAGTATTTT. Residues: CSVDASGGNTDTQYF.

This clone was seen a handful of times. The chain couples TRBV7-8 to TRBJ1-2; D is unresolved. Trimming cost V 1 base and J 0 bases, with 18 bases left between them. The CDR3 length is 18 residues. Germline assignment: CDR1 SGHVS and CDR2 FQNEAQ. CDR3 in DNA: TGTGCCAGCAGCTTAGGGCGAGGGATCCTCGAGCCTAACTATGGCTACACCTTC. This encodes CASSLGRGILEPNYGYTF.

This chain joins TRBV7-9 and TRBJ1-2; D is possibly TRBD1 (6 bases). Germline CDR1 is SEHNR and CDR2 is FQNEAQ (reference sequence). V was trimmed by 5 bases and J by 2 bases, leaving 15 bases between them. This CDR3 region has 15 residues. The CDR3, as DNA: TGTGCCAGCAGCAACACAGGGACGCCCAACTATGGCTACACCTTC. Its protein product is CASSNTGTPNYGYTF.

The chain recombines TRBV5-1 with TRBJ2-7, with D hard to call. The CDR3 extends over 14 amino acids. Per the germline V gene, CDR1 is SGHRS and CDR2 is YFSETQ. Between the trimmed V and J ends, which lost 4 bases and 5 bases, there was a span of 16 bases. The DNA for the CDR3 is TGCGCCAGCAGCCCGGACCGCCGACAACACGAGCAGTACTTC. This gives the protein CASSPDRRQHEQYF.

This clone was detected only a few times. The chain couples TRBV4-3 to TRBJ1-2; maybe TRBD1 (5 bases). CDR1 is LGHNA, CDR2 YSLEER, per germline. CDR3 size: 15 residues. The V gene lost 4 bases and the J gene lost 3 bases, with 15 bases spanning the gap. The CDR3 reads CASSLRSVGDYGYTF. In DNA, the CDR3 is TGCGCCAGCAGCCTACGTTCGGTGGGGGACTATGGCTACACCTTC.

The genes are TRBV29-1 and TRBJ1-1, with no clear D. CDR1 SQVTM and CDR2 ANQGSEA come from the germline V gene. Trimming stripped 6 bases from V and 3 bases from J, with 17 bases between. This CDR3 spans 14 amino acids. The CDR3 sequence: CSVSRQGTDTEAFF. CDR3 nucleotide sequence: TGCAGCGTGTCGAGACAAGGAACGGACACTGAAGCTTTCTTT.

J is TRBJ2-5 and V is TRBV5-1; D is possibly TRBD2 (6 bases). The germline gives CDR1 SGHRS, CDR2 YFSETQ. CDR3 length: 13 amino acids. V was shortened by 4 bases and J by 2 bases, with 9 bases between the two germline ends. The CDR3 protein is CASSLGRQETQYF. The CDR3 DNA reads TGCGCCAGCAGCCTGGGGAGGCAAGAGACCCAGTACTTC.

This clone occurred a few times. The J gene is TRBJ1-1, the V gene TRBV28; no reliable D call. The CDR3 totals 13 residues. Germline V gene sequence: CDR1 MDHEN, CDR2 SYDVKM. V gave up 3 bases and J gave up 4 bases, with 9 bases separating them. CDR3 bases: TGTGCCAGCAGTTTTGTAGGACCCACTGAAGCTTTCTTT. Translation gives CASSFVGPTEAFF.